Sequencing of this TCR beta chain was carried out in a study of cytomegalovirus exposure and HLA in healthy donors. Healthy bone marrow donors supplied every sample. Study-level points and caveats: HLA alleles showed associations with some 17,000 TCR beta sequences in a later analysis, at a 0.05 false discovery rate. While the bulk of TCR sequences proved rare, some public TCRs turned up in many donors.

13 Jbeta primers and 60 Vbeta primers were used for the PCR. Assay: immunoSEQ multiplex PCR; the TCRdb copy retains only in-frame clones and omits some. The data hold about 96,000 clones, with 60% to 75% observed a single time. Trimming stripped 0 bases from V and 4 bases from J, with 12 bases between. The germline CDR1 and CDR2 sequences are LGHNA and YNFKEQ. This CDR3 is built from 15 residues. This clone was seen many times. Antigen specificity is unknown. The TCR sequence derives from a female donor in good health and CMV-seropositive. Input material: PBMCs. This rearrangement joins TRBV4-2 to TRBJ1-1; D might be TRBD1 (6 bases). CDR3 nucleotides: TGTGCCAGCAGCCAAGAACAGGGTGTAGGCACTGAAGCTTTCTTT. It translates to CASSQEQGVGTEAFF.